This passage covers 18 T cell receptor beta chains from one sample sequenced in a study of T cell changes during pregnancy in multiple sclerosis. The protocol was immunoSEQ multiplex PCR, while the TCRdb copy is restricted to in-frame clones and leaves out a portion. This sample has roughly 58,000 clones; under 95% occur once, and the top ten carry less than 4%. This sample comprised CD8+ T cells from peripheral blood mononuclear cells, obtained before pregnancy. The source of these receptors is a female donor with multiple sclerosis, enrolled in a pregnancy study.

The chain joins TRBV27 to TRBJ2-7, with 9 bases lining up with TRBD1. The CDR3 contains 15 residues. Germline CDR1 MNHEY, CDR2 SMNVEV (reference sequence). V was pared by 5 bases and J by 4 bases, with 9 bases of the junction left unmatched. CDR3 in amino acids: CASSLGTGKPYEQYF. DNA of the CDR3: TGTGCCAGCAGTCTAGGGACAGGGAAGCCTTACGAGCAGTACTTC.

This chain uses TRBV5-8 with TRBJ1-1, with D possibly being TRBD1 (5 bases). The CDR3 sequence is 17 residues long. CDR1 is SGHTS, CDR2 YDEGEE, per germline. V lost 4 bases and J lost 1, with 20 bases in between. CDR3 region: CASSHLLRGGWNTEAFF. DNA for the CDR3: TGTGCCAGCAGCCACCTTTTGCGGGGGGGGTGGAACACTGAAGCTTTCTTT.

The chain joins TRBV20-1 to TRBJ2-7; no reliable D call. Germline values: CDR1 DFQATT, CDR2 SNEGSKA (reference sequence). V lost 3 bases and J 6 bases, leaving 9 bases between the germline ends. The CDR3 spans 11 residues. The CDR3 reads CSARVGGEQYF. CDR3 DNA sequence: TGCAGTGCTAGGGTCGGTGGCGAGCAGTACTTC.

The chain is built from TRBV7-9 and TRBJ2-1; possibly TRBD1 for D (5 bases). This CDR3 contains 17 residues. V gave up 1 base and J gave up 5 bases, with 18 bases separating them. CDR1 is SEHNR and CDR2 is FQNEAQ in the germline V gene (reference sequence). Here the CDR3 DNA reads TGTGCCAGCAGCTTAGACCCATGGCAGGGCGACGACAATGAGCAGTTCTTC. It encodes CASSLDPWQGDDNEQFF.

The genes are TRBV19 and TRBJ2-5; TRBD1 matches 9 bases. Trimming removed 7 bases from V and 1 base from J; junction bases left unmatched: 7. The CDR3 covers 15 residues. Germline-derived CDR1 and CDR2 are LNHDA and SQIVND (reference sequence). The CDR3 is CASTRRTGVQETQYF. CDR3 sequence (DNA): TGTGCCAGTACCCGGAGGACAGGGGTCCAAGAGACCCAGTACTTC.

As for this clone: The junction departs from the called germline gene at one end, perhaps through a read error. The chain's CDR3 is CSVESGTNHGYTF. The CDR3 DNA follows: TGCAGCGTTGAATCTGGGACTAACCATGGCTACACCTTC. The chain links TRBV29-1 to TRBJ1-2; possibly TRBD1 for D (5 bases). This CDR3 is built from 13 residues. Germline lookup yields CDR1 SQVTM and CDR2 ANQGSEA.

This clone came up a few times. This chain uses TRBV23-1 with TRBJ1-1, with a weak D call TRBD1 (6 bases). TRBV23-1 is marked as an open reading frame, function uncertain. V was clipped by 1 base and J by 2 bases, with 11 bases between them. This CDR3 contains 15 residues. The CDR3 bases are TGCGCCAGCAGTCAATGTGGACAGCTAAACACTGAAGCTTTCTTT. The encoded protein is CASSQCGQLNTEAFF.

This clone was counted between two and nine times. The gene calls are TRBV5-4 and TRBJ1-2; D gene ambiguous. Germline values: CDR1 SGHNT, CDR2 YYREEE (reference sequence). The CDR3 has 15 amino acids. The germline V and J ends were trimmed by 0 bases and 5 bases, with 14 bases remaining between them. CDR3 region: CASSLVQSYLYGYTF. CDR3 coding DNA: TGTGCCAGCAGCTTGGTACAGTCCTACCTTTATGGCTACACCTTC. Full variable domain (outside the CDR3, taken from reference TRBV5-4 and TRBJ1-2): ETGVTQSPTHLIKTRGQQVTLRCSSQSGHNTVSWYQQALGQGPQFIFQYYREEENGRGNFPPRFSGLQFPNYSSELNVNALELDDSALYLCASSLVQSYLYGYTFGSGTRLTVV.

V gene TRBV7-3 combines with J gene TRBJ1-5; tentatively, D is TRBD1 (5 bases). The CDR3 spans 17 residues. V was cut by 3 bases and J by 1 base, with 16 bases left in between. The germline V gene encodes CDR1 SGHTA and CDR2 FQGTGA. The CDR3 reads CASSFALGLGSNQPQHF. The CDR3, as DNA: TGTGCCAGCAGCTTTGCGTTGGGACTGGGCAGCAATCAGCCCCAGCATTTT.

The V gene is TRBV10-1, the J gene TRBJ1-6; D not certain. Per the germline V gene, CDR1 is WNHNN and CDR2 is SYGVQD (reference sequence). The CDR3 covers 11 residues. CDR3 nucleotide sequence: TGCCCCTGGGCCCGGAATTCACCCCTCCACTTT. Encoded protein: CPWARNSPLHF.

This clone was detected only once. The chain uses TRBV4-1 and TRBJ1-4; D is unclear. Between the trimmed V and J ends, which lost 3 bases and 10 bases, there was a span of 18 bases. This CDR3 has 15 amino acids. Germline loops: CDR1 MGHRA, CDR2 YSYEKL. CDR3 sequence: CASSHPYPEGGKLFF. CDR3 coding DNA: TGCGCCAGCAGCCATCCTTACCCGGAGGGAGGAAAACTGTTTTTT.

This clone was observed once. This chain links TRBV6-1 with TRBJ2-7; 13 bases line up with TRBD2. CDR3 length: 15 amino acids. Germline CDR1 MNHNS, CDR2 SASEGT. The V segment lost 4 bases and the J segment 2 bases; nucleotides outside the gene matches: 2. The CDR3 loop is CASSGTSGGAYEQYF. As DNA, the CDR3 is TGTGCCAGCAGTGGTACTAGCGGGGGGGCCTACGAGCAGTACTTC.

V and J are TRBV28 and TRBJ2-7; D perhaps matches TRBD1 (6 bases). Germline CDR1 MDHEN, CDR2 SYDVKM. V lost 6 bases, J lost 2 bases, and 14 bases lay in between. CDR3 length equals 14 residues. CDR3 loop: CASSSQGNTYEQYF. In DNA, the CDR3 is TGTGCCAGCAGCTCACAGGGAAATACCTACGAGCAGTACTTC. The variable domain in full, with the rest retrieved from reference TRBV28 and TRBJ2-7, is DVKVTQSSRYLVKRTGEKVFLECVQDMDHENMFWYRQDPGLGLRLIYFSYDVKMKEKGDIPEGYSVSREKKERFSLILESASTNQTSMYLCASSSQGNTYEQYFGPGTRLTVT.

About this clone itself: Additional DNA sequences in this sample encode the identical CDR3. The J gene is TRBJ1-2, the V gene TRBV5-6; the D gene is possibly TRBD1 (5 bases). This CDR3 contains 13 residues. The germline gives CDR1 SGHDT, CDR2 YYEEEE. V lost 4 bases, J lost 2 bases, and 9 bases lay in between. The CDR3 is CASSQDRNYGYTF. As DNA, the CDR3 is TGTGCCAGCAGCCAAGACAGAAACTATGGCTACACCTTC. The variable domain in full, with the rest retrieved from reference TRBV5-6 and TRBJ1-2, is DAGVTQSPTHLIKTRGQQVTLRCSPKSGHDTVSWYQQALGQGPQFIFQYYEEEERQRGNFPDRFSGHQFPNYSSELNVNALLLGDSALYLCASSQDRNYGYTFGSGTRLTVV.

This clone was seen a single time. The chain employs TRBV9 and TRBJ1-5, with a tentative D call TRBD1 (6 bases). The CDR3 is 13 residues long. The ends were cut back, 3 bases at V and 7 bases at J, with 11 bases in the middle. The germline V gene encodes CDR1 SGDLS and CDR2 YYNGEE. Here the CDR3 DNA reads TGTGCCAGCAGCGAGGGGGACGGGCAGCCCCAGCATTTT. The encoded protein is CASSEGDGQPQHF. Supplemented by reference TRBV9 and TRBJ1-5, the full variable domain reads DSGVTQTPKHLITATGQRVTLRCSPRSGDLSVYWYQQSLDQGLQFLIQYYNGEERAKGNILERFSAQQFPDLHSELNLSSLELGDSALYFCASSEGDGQPQHFGDGTRLSIL.

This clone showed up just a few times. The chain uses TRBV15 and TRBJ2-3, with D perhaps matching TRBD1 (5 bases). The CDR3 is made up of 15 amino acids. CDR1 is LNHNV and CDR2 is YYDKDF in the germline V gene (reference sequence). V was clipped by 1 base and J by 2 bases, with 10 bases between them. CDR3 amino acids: CATSRARGTTDTQYF. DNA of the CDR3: TGTGCCACCAGCAGAGCAAGGGGCACCACAGATACGCAGTATTTT.

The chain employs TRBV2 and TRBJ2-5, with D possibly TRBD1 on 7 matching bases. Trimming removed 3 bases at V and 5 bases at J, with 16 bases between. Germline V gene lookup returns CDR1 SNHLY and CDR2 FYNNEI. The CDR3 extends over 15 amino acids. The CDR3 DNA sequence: TGTGCCAGCAGTGACCAGACAGGGAGGTTGGAGACCCAGTACTTC. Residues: CASSDQTGRLETQYF.

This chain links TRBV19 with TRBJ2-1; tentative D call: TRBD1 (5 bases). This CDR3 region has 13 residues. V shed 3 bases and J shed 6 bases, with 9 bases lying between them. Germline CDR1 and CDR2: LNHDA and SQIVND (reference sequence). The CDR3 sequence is CASSISGPNEQFF. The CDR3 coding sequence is TGTGCCAGTAGTATTTCAGGGCCCAATGAGCAGTTCTTC.